This T cell receptor (beta chain) was obtained from a study of T-cell memory formation after mild COVID-19. Study findings and constraints: The finding that pre-infection memory included some responding clones suggested that cross-reactive memory joined.

From 5'RACE with constant-segment primers came TCR alpha and TCR beta cDNA libraries that carried sample barcodes and UMIs. One entry per CDR3 protein results from TCRdb running MiXCR on the 5' RACE reads. This table has some 160,000 distinct CDR3 sequences, 10% to 15% appearing once. A remark on this clonotype: Its antigen is unknown.

The CDR3 loop spans 16 amino acids. CDR1 MNHEY and CDR2 SVGAGI come from the germline V gene. The V end lost 2 bases, the J end lost 2 bases, and 15 bases lay between the germline ends. The chain employs TRBV6-5 and TRBJ2-5, with TRBD2 as a possible D gene (5 bases). This receptor was taken from a man between 18 and 35 years old who had mild COVID-19 (a few samples of this study predate the infection). Cell type and time point are not known. Sequenced input: PBMCs or a T cell subset sorted from them (not recorded which). The CDR3 region has the DNA TGTGCCAGCAGTTACGAGAGGGCGAGTGGGCAAGAGACCCAGTACTTC. It is translated as CASSYERASGQETQYF.